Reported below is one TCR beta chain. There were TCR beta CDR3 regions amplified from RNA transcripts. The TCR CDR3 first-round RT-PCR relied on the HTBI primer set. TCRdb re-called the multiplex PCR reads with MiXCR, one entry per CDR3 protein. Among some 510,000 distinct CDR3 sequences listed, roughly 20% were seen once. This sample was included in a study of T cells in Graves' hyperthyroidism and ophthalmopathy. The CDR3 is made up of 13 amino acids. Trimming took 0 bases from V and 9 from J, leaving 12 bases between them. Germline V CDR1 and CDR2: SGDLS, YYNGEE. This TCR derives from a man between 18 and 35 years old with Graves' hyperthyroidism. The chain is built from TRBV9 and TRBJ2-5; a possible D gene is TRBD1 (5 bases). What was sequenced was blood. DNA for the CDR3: TGTGCCAGCAGCGTAGACGCCCAGGGCGCCCAGTACTTC. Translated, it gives CASSVDAQGAQYF.